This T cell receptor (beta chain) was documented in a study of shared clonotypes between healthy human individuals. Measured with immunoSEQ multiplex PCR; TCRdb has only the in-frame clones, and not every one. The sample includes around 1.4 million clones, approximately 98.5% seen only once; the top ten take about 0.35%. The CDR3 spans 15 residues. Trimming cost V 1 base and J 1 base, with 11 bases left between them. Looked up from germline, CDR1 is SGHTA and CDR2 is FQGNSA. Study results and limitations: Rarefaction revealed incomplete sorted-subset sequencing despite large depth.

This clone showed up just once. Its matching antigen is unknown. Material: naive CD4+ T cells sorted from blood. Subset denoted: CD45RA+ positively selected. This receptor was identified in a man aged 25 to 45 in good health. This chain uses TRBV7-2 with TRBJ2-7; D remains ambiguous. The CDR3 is CASSLDYSRSYEQYF. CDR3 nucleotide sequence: TGTGCCAGCAGCTTAGACTACAGCCGATCCTACGAGCAGTACTTC.